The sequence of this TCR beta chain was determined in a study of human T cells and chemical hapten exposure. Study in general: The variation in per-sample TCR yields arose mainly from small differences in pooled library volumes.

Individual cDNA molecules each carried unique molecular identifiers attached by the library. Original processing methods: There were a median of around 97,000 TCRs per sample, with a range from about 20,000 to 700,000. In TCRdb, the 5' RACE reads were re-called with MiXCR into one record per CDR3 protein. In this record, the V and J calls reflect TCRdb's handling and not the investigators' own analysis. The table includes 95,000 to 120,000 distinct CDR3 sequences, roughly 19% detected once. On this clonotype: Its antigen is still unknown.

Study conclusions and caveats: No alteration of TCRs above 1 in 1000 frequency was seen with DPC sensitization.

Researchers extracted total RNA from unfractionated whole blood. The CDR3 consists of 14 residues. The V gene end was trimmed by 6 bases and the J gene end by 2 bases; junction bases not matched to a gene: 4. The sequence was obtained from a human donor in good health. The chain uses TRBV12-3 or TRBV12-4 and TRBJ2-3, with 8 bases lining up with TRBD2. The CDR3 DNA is TGTGCCAGCAGGCAGCGGGAGTCCACAGATACGCAGTATTTT. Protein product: CASRQRESTDTQYF.